The clone carrying this T cell receptor beta chain was counted a few times. Measured with immunoSEQ multiplex PCR; TCRdb has only the in-frame clones, and not every one. The data show about 100,000 clones, roughly 89% seen once. The sample is drawn from a study of control samples from healthy donors and cancer patients. The CDR3 sequence is 17 residues long. Losses at the gene ends were 5 bases for V and 1 base for J; bases not matched to a gene: 8. Germline assignment: CDR1 MNHEY and CDR2 SMNVEV (reference sequence). Sequencing was done on a sample of blood. V usage is TRBV27 and J usage is TRBJ2-1; 10 bases align to TRBD2. This clonotype originated in a man aged 25-40 years in good health. The CDR3 region is CASSAFTSGVSYNEQFF. Here the CDR3 DNA reads TGTGCCAGCAGTGCTTTTACTAGCGGGGTTTCCTACAATGAGCAGTTCTTC.